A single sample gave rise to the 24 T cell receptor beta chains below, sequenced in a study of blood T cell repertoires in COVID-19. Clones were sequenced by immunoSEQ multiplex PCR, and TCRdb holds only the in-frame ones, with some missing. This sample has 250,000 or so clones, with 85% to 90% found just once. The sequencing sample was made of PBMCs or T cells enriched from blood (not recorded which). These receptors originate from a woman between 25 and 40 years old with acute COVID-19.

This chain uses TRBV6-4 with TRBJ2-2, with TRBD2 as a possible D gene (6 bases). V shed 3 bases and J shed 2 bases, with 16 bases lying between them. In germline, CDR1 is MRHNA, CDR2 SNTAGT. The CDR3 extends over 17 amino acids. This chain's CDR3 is CASSDTPGSSNTGELFF. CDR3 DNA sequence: TGTGCCAGCAGTGATACCCCCGGGAGTTCCAACACCGGGGAGCTGTTTTTT.

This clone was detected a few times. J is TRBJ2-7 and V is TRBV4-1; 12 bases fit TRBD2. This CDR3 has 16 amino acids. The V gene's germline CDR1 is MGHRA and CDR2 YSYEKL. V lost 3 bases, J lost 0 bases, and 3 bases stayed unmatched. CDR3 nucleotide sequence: TGCGCCAGCAGCCACGGGACTAGCGGGCCCTCCTACGAGCAGTACTTC. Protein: CASSHGTSGPSYEQYF.

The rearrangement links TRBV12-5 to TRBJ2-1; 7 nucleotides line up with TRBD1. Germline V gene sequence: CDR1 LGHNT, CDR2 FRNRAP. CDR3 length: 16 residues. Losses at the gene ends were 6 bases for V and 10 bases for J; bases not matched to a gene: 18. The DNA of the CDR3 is TGTGCTAGTGGCCCCGGTGACAGGGCTACACATGTGGAGCAGTTCTTC. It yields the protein CASGPGDRATHVEQFF.

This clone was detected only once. The CDR3 loop reads CASSGSSLHF. The DNA of the CDR3 is TGTGCCAGCAGTGGCTCATCCCTCCACTTT. The chain employs TRBV28 and TRBJ1-6; D not resolved. Germline lookup yields CDR1 MDHEN and CDR2 SYDVKM. Trimming left V 5 bases short and J 14 bases short, with 7 bases between. This CDR3 region has 10 residues.

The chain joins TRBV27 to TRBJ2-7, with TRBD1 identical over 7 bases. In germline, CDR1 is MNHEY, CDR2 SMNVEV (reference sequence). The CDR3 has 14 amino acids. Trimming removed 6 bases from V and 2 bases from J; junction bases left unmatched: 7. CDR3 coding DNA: TGTGCCAGCAGCACTACCGGGACAGCCTACGAGCAGTACTTC. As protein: CASSTTGTAYEQYF.

The CDR3, as DNA: TGTGCCAGCAGTTTAGGGCGGGGAGGGGATACGCAGTATTTT. Its protein product is CASSLGRGGDTQYF. The chain has TRBV28 and TRBJ2-3; TRBD2 agrees at 7 bases. Germline loops: CDR1 MDHEN, CDR2 SYDVKM. The CDR3 totals 14 residues. The V gene end was trimmed by 2 bases and the J gene end by 6 bases; junction bases not matched to a gene: 5.

CDR3 amino acids: CASSYFGQGGGTEAFF. The DNA of the CDR3 is TGTGCCAGCAGTTACTTCGGACAGGGCGGGGGCACTGAAGCTTTCTTT. The V and J genes are TRBV6-5 and TRBJ1-1, with 8 positions matching TRBD1. CDR3 length: 16 amino acids. V was pared by 1 base and J by 4 bases, with 8 bases of the junction left unmatched. Germline V CDR1 and CDR2: MNHEY, SVGAGI.

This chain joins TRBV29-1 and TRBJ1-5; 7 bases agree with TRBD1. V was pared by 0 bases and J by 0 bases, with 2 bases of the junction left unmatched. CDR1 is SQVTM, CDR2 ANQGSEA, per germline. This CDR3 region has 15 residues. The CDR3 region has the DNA TGCAGCGTTGAAGAAGGGGGCAATAGCAATCAGCCCCAGCATTTT. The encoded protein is CSVEEGGNSNQPQHF. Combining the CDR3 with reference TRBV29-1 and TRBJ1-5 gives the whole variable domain SAVISQKPSRDICQRGTSLTIQCQVDSQVTMMFWYRQQPGQSLTLIATANQGSEATYESGFVIDKFPISRPNLTFSTLTVSNMSPEDSSIYLCSVEEGGNSNQPQHFGDGTRLSIL.

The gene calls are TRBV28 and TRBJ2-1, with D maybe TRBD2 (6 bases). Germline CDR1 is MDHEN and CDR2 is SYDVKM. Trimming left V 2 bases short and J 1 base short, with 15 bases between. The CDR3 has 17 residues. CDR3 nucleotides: TGTGCCAGCAGTTTAGGCCCCATAGCGGTGTCCTACAATGAGCAGTTCTTC. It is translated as CASSLGPIAVSYNEQFF.

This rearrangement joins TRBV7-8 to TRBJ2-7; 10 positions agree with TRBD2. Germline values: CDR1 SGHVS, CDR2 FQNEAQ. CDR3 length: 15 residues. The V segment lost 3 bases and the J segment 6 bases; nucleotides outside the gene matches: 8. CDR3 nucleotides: TGTGCCAGCAGCTTTACAGCGGGAGGGCCCCCCGAGCAGTACTTC. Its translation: CASSFTAGGPPEQYF.

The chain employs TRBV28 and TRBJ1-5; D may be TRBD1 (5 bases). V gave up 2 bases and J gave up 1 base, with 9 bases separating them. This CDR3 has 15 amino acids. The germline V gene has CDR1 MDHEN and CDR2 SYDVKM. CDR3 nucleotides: TGTGCCAGCAGTTTACAGGGTAGGAGCAATCAGCCCCAGCATTTT. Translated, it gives CASSLQGRSNQPQHF. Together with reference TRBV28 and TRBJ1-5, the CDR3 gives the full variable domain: DVKVTQSSRYLVKRTGEKVFLECVQDMDHENMFWYRQDPGLGLRLIYFSYDVKMKEKGDIPEGYSVSREKKERFSLILESASTNQTSMYLCASSLQGRSNQPQHFGDGTRLSIL.

CDR3 in amino acids: CATSDPWTGGQRTDTQYF. In DNA, the CDR3 is TGTGCCACCAGTGACCCCTGGACAGGGGGGCAGCGCACAGATACGCAGTATTTT. The chain is built from TRBV24-1 and TRBJ2-3; 10 bases are a match to TRBD1. The CDR3 spans 18 residues. Germline loops: CDR1 KGHDR, CDR2 SFDVKD. Trimming took 4 bases from V and 1 from J; bases not matched to a gene: 10.

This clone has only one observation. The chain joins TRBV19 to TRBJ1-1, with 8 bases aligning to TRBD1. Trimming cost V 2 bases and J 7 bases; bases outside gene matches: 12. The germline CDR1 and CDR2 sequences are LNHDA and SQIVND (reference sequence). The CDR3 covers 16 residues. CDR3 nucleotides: TGTGCCAGTAGTATACAGGGGGCCTCTGGATCTGGTGAAGCTTTCTTT. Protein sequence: CASSIQGASGSGEAFF. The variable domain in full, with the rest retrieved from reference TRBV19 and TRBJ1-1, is DGGITQSPKYLFRKEGQNVTLSCEQNLNHDAMYWYRQDPGQGLRLIYYSQIVNDFQKGDIAEGYSVSREKKESFPLTVTSAQKNPTAFYLCASSIQGASGSGEAFFGQGTRLTVV.

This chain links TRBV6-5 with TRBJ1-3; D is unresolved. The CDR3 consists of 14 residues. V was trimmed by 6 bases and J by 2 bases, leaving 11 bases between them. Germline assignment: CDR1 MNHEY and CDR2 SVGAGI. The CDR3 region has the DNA TGTGCCAGCAGGTCCGCCGGTGCTGGAAACACCATATATTTT. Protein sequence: CASRSAGAGNTIYF.

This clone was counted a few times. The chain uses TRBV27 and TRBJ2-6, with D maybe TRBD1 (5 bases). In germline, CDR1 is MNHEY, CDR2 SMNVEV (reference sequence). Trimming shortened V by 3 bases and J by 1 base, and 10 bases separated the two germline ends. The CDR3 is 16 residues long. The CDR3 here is CASSFSDSSGANVLTF. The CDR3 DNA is TGTGCCAGCAGTTTTTCCGACAGTTCTGGGGCCAACGTCCTGACTTTC.

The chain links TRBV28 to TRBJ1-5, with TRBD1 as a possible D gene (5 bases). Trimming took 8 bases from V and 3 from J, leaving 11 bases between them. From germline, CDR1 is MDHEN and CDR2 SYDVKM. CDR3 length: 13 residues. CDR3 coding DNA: TGTGCCAGCGGGGGGTCGACCAATCAGCCCCAGCATTTT. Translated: CASGGSTNQPQHF.

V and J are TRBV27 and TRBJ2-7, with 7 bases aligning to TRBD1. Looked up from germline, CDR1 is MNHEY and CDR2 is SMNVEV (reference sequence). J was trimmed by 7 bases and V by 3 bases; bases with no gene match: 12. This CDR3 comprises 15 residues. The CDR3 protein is CASSFRQGGKLEQYF. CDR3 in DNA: TGTGCCAGCAGTTTCCGACAGGGTGGGAAATTGGAGCAGTACTTC.

Here the CDR3 reads CASSRAGVSTDTQYF. CDR3 in DNA: TGTGCCAGCAGCAGAGCGGGAGTTAGCACAGATACGCAGTATTTT. The genes are TRBV21-1 and TRBJ2-3; no DNA check was done on the table's D call, TRBD2. TRBV21-1 is assigned pseudogene status. The CDR3 has 15 amino acids.

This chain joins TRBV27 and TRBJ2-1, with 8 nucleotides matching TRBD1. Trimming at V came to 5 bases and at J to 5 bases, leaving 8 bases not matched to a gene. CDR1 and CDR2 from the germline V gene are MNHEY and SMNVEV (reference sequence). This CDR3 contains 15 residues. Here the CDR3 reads CASSPGQGRNNEQFF. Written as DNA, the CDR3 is TGTGCCAGCAGTCCCGGACAGGGCAGGAACAATGAGCAGTTCTTC.

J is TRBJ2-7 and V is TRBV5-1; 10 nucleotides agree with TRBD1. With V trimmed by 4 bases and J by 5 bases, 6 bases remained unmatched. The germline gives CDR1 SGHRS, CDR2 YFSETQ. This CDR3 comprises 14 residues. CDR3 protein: CASSHPGQGNEQYF. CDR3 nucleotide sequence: TGCGCCAGCAGCCACCCGGGACAGGGGAACGAGCAGTACTTC.

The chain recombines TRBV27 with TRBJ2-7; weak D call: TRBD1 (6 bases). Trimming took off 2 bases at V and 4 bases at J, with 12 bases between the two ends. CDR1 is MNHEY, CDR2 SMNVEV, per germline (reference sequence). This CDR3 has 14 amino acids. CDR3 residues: CASSLGGHLYEQYF. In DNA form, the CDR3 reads TGTGCCAGCAGTTTAGGGGGACATCTTTACGAGCAGTACTTC.

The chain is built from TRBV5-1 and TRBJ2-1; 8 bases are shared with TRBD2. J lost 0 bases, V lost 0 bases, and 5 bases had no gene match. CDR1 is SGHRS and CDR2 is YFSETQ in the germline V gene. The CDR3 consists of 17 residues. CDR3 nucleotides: TGCGCCAGCAGCTTGGATGCACTAGCGGTCTCCTACAATGAGCAGTTCTTC. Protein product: CASSLDALAVSYNEQFF.

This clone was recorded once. The CDR3 region has the DNA TGTGCCAGCAAGGAACAGGGGGCTGTTTCACCCCTCCACTTT. Residues: CASKEQGAVSPLHF. The chain recombines TRBV3-1 (or the pseudogene TRBV3-2) with TRBJ1-6, with 9 bases matching TRBD1. The trim removed 7 bases at V and 9 bases at J, leaving 7 bases unmatched. The germline CDR1 and CDR2 sequences are LGHDT and YNNKEL (reference sequence). The CDR3 extends over 14 amino acids.

CDR3 nucleotides: TGTGCCAGCAGCTCCTATACGACTTCCCCCGGGGAGCTGTTTTTT. Translating it yields CASSSYTTSPGELFF. The rearrangement uses TRBV7-8 and TRBJ2-2; D not resolved. Trimming shortened V by 4 bases and J by 6 bases, and 15 bases separated the two germline ends. The CDR3 covers 15 residues. Germline CDR1 and CDR2: SGHVS and FQNEAQ.